This T cell receptor (beta chain) was found in a study of siplizumab effects on memory and regulatory T cells. Study conclusions and caveats: Among sequences traceable to unstimulated CD4+ memory cells, alloreactive ones were significantly reduced by siplizumab. Apparently more diverse than memory cells, naive T cells also seemed major alloresponse contributors.

TCR templates numbering 90,000 to 100,000 were assayed per sample. The method was immunoSEQ multiplex PCR; TCRdb's version includes in-frame clones alone and lacks a portion of them. The table lists more than 70,000 clones, 95% of them singletons. For this clone: Its specificity is not known.

CDR3 size: 16 residues. V lost 4 bases and J lost 7; bases outside the gene matches: 15. Germline assignment: CDR1 SGHNT and CDR2 YYREEE (reference sequence). The chain has TRBV5-4 and TRBJ1-2, with 8 bases aligning to TRBD1. The sequence was obtained from a human donor in good health. The sequenced sample was CD8+ T cells sorted from blood. The CDR3 nucleotides are TGTGCCAGCAGCATCATCCAGGGGGCGCGTAATGGTGGCTACACCTTC. This encodes CASSIIQGARNGGYTF.